This T cell receptor (beta chain) was obtained from a study of cytomegalovirus exposure and HLA in healthy donors. V was cut by 0 bases and J by 5 bases, with 21 bases left in between. Germline V gene lookup returns CDR1 KGHSH and CDR2 LQKENI. The CDR3 is made up of 18 amino acids. As to this clone: As yet, its antigen is unknown.

The PCR was carried out with 60 Vbeta primers and 13 Jbeta primers. Sequencing was performed with immunoSEQ multiplex PCR; in TCRdb, only in-frame clones are kept and a portion is missing. The sample includes about 110,000 clones, about 79% seen only once; the top ten take 2.6%. Study conclusions and caveats: From TCR beta sequences, most subjects' HLA-A and HLA-B alleles were reportedly predicted accurately.

The donors were healthy bone marrow donors. When sampled, the donors appeared nominally healthy, though they likely had unrecorded immune exposures. The chain employs TRBV18 and TRBJ2-3; maybe TRBD2 (6 bases). The TCR was taken from a man between 45 and 60 years old in good health and CMV-seropositive. Sequencing used PBMCs. CDR3 region: CASSPPPARLVNEDTQYF. Here the CDR3 DNA reads TGTGCCAGCTCACCACCACCTGCAAGACTAGTGAATGAAGATACGCAGTATTTT.